Each of the 16 T cell receptor beta chains below was sequenced from the same sample in a study of T cell responses to AZD1222 COVID-19 vaccine. The table came from immunoSEQ multiplex PCR; TCRdb's copy has only in-frame clones and leaves some out. This sample has about 35,000 clones, with approximately 84% found just once. The specimen comprised peripheral blood, sampled 28 days after the second AZD1222 dose. These receptors all stem from an adult who received the AZD1222 COVID-19 vaccine.

The chain combines TRBV19 with TRBJ1-2, with D possibly being TRBD1 (5 bases). This CDR3 is built from 12 residues. Looked up from germline, CDR1 is LNHDA and CDR2 is SQIVND (reference sequence). Trimming took 3 bases from V and 7 from J, leaving 9 bases between them. CDR3 nucleotides: TGTGCCAGTAGTATTCAGAGGGGTGGCTACACCTTC. Amino acids: CASSIQRGGYTF.

J is TRBJ1-2 and V is TRBV6-5; 8 bases line up with TRBD1. This CDR3 comprises 14 residues. The junction had 12 bases not matched to a gene; V was cut back by 8 bases and J by 7 bases. Germline CDR1 is MNHEY and CDR2 is SVGAGI. The CDR3 spells CASAVPTGGSGYTF. As DNA, the CDR3 is TGTGCCAGCGCCGTCCCCACAGGGGGGTCTGGCTACACCTTC.

The chain carries TRBV4-1 and TRBJ1-4, with 11 positions matching TRBD1. CDR1 is MGHRA and CDR2 is YSYEKL in the germline V gene. V dropped 1 base and J dropped 8; count of bases not matched to a gene: 6. The CDR3 runs 16 residues. CDR3 sequence (DNA): TGCGCCAGCAGCCAAGGCGTAGGGACAGGGGGAGAAAAACTGTTTTTT. It specifies CASSQGVGTGGEKLFF.

This chain uses TRBV11-2 with TRBJ2-7; 9 bases map to TRBD1. The J segment lost 4 bases and the V segment lost 5 bases, leaving 9 bases of the junction unmatched. The germline gives CDR1 SGHAT, CDR2 FQNNGV. CDR3 length: 15 amino acids. CDR3 coding DNA: TGTGCCAGCAGCCTATCAAGGGACAGGGAGTACGAGCAGTACTTC. Protein product: CASSLSRDREYEQYF.

This chain uses TRBV5-1 with TRBJ1-4; 9 bases map to TRBD1. Germline loops: CDR1 SGHRS, CDR2 YFSETQ. The CDR3 is made up of 14 amino acids. V trimming: 2 bases; J trimming: 5 bases; junction bases outside the gene matches: 1. The CDR3 sequence is CASSFGQGNEKLFF. Written as DNA, the CDR3 is TGCGCCAGCAGCTTCGGACAGGGGAATGAAAAACTGTTTTTT.

The rearrangement links TRBV7-9 to TRBJ1-3; maybe TRBD1 (6 bases). The CDR3 is 15 residues long. The V gene's germline CDR1 is SEHNR and CDR2 FQNEAQ (reference sequence). Between the trimmed V and J ends, which lost 4 bases and 0 bases, there was a span of 10 bases. This chain's CDR3 is CASSSQGLSGNTIYF. CDR3 nucleotides: TGTGCCAGCAGCTCACAGGGACTCTCTGGAAACACCATATATTTT.

The J gene is TRBJ2-7, the V gene TRBV5-1, with 10 bases identical to TRBD2. There are 14 residues in the CDR3. Germline V CDR1 and CDR2: SGHRS, YFSETQ. J gave up 3 bases and V 3 bases, and 3 bases lay outside the gene matches. The CDR3 coding sequence is TGCGCCAGCAGCTCTGGACTAGCGGTCTACGAGCAGTACTTC. It specifies CASSSGLAVYEQYF.

The V and J genes are TRBV6-1 and TRBJ2-2; D is unresolved. Germline-derived CDR1 and CDR2 are MNHNS and SASEGT. With 3 bases removed from V and 0 bases from J, the gap between germline ends came to 8 bases. The length of the CDR3 is 15 residues. CDR3 sequence reads: CASSDGGPNTGELFF. For the CDR3, the DNA is TGTGCCAGCAGTGATGGTGGACCGAACACCGGGGAGCTGTTTTTT.

The chain couples TRBV5-6 to TRBJ2-7; tentatively, D is TRBD1 (5 bases). Germline V gene lookup returns CDR1 SGHDT and CDR2 YYEEEE. With 0 bases removed from V and 4 bases from J, the gap between germline ends came to 11 bases. The CDR3 length is 14 residues. DNA of the CDR3: TGTGCCAGCAGCTTGGGTGACAGTAGATACGAGCAGTACTTC. Its translation is CASSLGDSRYEQYF.

The rearrangement uses TRBV6-5 and TRBJ2-2, with 7 bases aligning to TRBD1. The V gene's germline CDR1 is MNHEY and CDR2 SVGAGI. After removal of 6 bases from V and 3 bases from J, the junction contained 7 bases not matched to a gene. The CDR3 extends over 15 amino acids. CDR3 region: CASRPTGADTGELFF. In DNA form, the CDR3 reads TGTGCCAGCAGGCCCACAGGGGCGGACACCGGGGAGCTGTTTTTT.

This chain links TRBV7-8 with TRBJ1-2; D unclear. Germline values: CDR1 SGHVS, CDR2 FQNEAQ. V lost 3 bases and J lost 7, with 15 bases in between. This CDR3 is 14 amino acids long. The CDR3 region has the DNA TGTGCCAGCAGCTTTGAGTCGGGGATGGGTGGCTACACCTTC. Translating gives CASSFESGMGGYTF.

The V and J genes are TRBV28 and TRBJ2-3; 13 nucleotides align to TRBD2. The V segment lost 4 bases and the J segment 5 bases; nucleotides outside the gene matches: 3. CDR1 and CDR2 from the germline V gene are MDHEN and SYDVKM. The CDR3 covers 15 residues. CDR3 DNA: TGTGCCAGCAGTTCGACTAGCGGGGGGCTAGATACGCAGTATTTT. Translating it yields CASSSTSGGLDTQYF.

V is TRBV2 and J is TRBJ1-1; D possibly corresponds to TRBD1 (5 bases). Looked up from germline, CDR1 is SNHLY and CDR2 is FYNNEI. The V end lost 9 bases, the J end lost 4 bases, and 15 bases lay between the germline ends. The CDR3 contains 13 residues. The CDR3 coding sequence is TGTGCCAGTCACCCCATGGGGGTCACTGAAGCTTTCTTT. Translating it yields CASHPMGVTEAFF.

The chain carries TRBV5-8 and TRBJ1-2; 9 nucleotides align to TRBD1. Germline CDR1 reads SGHTS; CDR2 reads YDEGEE. V lost 4 bases, J lost 8 bases, and 9 bases stayed unmatched. The CDR3 is made up of 14 amino acids. The CDR3 loop is CASSVNRGQRGYTF. CDR3 sequence (DNA): TGTGCCAGCAGCGTAAACAGGGGGCAGCGCGGCTACACCTTC.

The rearrangement links TRBV19 to TRBJ2-6; 7 nucleotides align to TRBD1. The CDR3 runs to 18 residues. Per germline, CDR1 LNHDA and CDR2 SQIVND (reference sequence). J gave up 0 bases and V 3 bases, and 8 bases lay outside the gene matches. CDR3 DNA: TGTGCCAGTAGTATCCGTGGGACAGCCCTCTCTGGGGCCAACGTCCTGACTTTC. It encodes CASSIRGTALSGANVLTF.

The genes are TRBV5-1 and TRBJ1-2; maybe TRBD1 (6 bases). Germline-derived CDR1 and CDR2 are SGHRS and YFSETQ. V was pared by 0 bases and J by 5 bases, with 8 bases between. The CDR3 runs 13 residues. The chain's CDR3 is CASSLEQGYGYTF. For the CDR3, the DNA is TGCGCCAGCAGCTTGGAGCAGGGGTATGGCTACACCTTC.